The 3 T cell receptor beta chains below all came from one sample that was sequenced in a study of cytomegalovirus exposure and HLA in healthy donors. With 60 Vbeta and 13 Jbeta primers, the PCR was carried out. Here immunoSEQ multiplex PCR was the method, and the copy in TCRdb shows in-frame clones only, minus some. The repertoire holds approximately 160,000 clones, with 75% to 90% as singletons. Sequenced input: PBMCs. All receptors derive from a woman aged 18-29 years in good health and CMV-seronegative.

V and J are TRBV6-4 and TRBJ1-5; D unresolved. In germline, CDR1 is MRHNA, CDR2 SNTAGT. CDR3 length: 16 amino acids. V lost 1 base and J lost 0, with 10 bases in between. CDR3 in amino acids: CASSDCEGDSNQPQHF. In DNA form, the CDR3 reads TGTGCCAGCAGTGACTGTGAGGGAGATAGCAATCAGCCCCAGCATTTT.

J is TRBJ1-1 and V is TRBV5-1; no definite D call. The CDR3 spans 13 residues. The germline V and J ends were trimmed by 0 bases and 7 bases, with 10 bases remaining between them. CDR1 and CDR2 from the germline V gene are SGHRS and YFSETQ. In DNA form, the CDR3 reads TGCGCCAGCAGCTTGGCGGCAGACTTTGAAGCTTTCTTT. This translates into CASSLAADFEAFF.

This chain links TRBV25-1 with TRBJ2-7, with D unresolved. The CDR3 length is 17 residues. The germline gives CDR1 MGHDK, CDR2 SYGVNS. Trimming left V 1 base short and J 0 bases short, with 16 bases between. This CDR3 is CASSELVGPGGSYEQYF. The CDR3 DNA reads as TGTGCCAGCAGTGAATTGGTTGGCCCCGGCGGCTCCTACGAGCAGTACTTC.